This is a list of T cell receptor beta chains from one sample in a study of neurological immune-mediated disorders. TCRdb reanalysed the 5' RACE reads using MiXCR and keeps one entry per CDR3 protein. The sample has approximately 45,000 distinct CDR3 sequences; roughly 13% are singletons. The sequenced sample consisted of PBMCs. These receptors were collected from a man under 40 in good health. CDR3s include the opening cysteine and the closing phenylalanine or tryptophan. The D gene is left open where the match is weak. Part of the rows lack a size; the others show once, few, many or a class for expanded clones.

clone_size | j_call | v_call | d_call | cdr3_aa | cdr3_nt
many | TRBJ2-7 | TRBV5-1 | - | CASRIAGSYEQYF | TGCGCCAGCAGGATAGCAGGATCCTACGAGCAGTACTTC
many | TRBJ2-7 | TRBV5-5 | - | CASSLIPQADEQYF | TGTGCCAGCAGCTTGATCCCTCAGGCGGACGAGCAGTACTTC
many | TRBJ2-4 | TRBV28 | TRBD1 | CASRTGTANGIQYF | TGTGCCAGCAGAACCGGGACAGCGAATGGCATTCAGTACTTC
many | TRBJ2-4 | TRBV29-1 | - | CSVADGGNIQYF | TGCAGCGTGGCGGACGGGGGAAACATTCAGTACTTC
many | TRBJ1-4 | TRBV3-1 | - | CASSQDHVALSGETNEKLFF | TGTGCCAGCAGCCAAGATCATGTAGCACTCTCTGGGGAGACAAATGAAAAACTGTTTTTT
many | TRBJ2-3 | TRBV12-3/TRBV12-4 | TRBD1 | CASSLPGQGADTQYF | TGTGCCAGCAGTTTACCGGGACAGGGGGCAGATACGCAGTATTTT
many | TRBJ2-3 | TRBV20-1 | TRBD2 | CSARGGLEADTQYF | TGCAGTGCTAGAGGGGGACTAGAGGCAGATACGCAGTATTTT
many | TRBJ2-5 | TRBV27 | - | CASSPHSAGETQYF | TGTGCCAGCAGTCCGCATTCAGCTGGCGAGACCCAGTACTTC
- | TRBJ2-1 | TRBV7-6 | - | CASSPPVGFQFF | TGTGCCAGCAGCCCGCCCGTGGGTTTCCAGTTCTTC
many | TRBJ1-4 | TRBV7-9 | - | CASSLVPDRNEKLFF | TGTGCCAGCAGCTTAGTCCCGGACAGAAATGAAAAACTGTTTTTT
many | TRBJ2-1 | TRBV7-2 | - | CASSLWAGGGNEQFF | TGTGCCAGCAGCTTATGGGCAGGGGGGGGAAATGAGCAGTTCTTC
many | TRBJ2-5 | TRBV10-3 | - | CAISDNPQETQYF | TGTGCCATCAGTGACAACCCCCAAGAGACCCAGTACTTC
many | TRBJ2-1 | TRBV14 | TRBD2 | CASSQAGVTHEQFF | TGTGCCAGCAGCCAGGCGGGAGTTACCCATGAGCAGTTCTTC
many | TRBJ2-5 | TRBV4-1 | - | CASSHRDSGLETQYF | TGCGCCAGCAGCCACCGGGACTCGGGCTTGGAGACCCAGTACTTC